Here is one T cell receptor beta chain with its context. Its specificity is not known. This record belongs to a study of T cells after posttransplantation cyclophosphamide. Some clones are missing from TCRdb's copy, which holds only in-frame ones; the method was immunoSEQ multiplex PCR. Listed for the sample are about 37,000 clones, none seen a single time. General study findings and limits: TRB overlap between skin or GI tissue T cells and blood was limited.

Germline CDR1 reads LNHDA; CDR2 reads SQIVND (reference sequence). With 6 bases removed from V and 1 base from J, the gap between germline ends came to 17 bases. The CDR3 totals 16 residues. This chain connects TRBV19 to TRBJ2-3, with D possibly being TRBD1 (6 bases). The sequencing sample was made of PBMCs. This receptor was identified in a man younger than 40 in good health and a related stem cell transplant donor. The CDR3, as DNA: TGTGCCAGTAGAGCGATTAGGGACATAGGCACAGATACGCAGTATTTT. Translation gives CASRAIRDIGTDTQYF.